Shown below are 2 T cell receptor beta chains from a single sample sequenced in a study of blood T cell repertoires in COVID-19 (dated by TCRdb to the early 2020s). The library was prepared using the immunoSEQ multiplex PCR assay. TCRdb limited this immuneACCESS table to in-frame rearrangements with V and J called. A share of clones is missing; checked studies link under half to unresolved V genes, and the rest is unexplained. This sample holds fewer than 650,000 clones; roughly nine tenths were observed only once. Around 8% of the sample lies in the top ten. Material for sequencing was peripheral blood. The source is a woman aged 50 to 60 with COVID-19, enrolled during active disease.

This chain connects TRBV6-5 to TRBJ1-6; D is undetermined. The CDR3 is made up of 15 amino acids. V lost 3 bases, J lost 6 bases, and 12 bases lay in between. CDR1 is MNHEY, CDR2 SVGAGI, per germline. The DNA for the CDR3 is TGTGCCAGCAGTTATAACCCCAGGCCTAATTCACCCCTCCACTTT. Translating gives CASSYNPRPNSPLHF.

V and J are TRBV7-2 and TRBJ1-4, with TRBD1 as a possible D gene (5 bases). This CDR3 spans 15 amino acids. Per germline, CDR1 SGHTA and CDR2 FQGNSA. V gave up 5 bases and J gave up 4 bases, with 14 bases separating them. In DNA, the CDR3 is TGTGCCAGCAGCCCCCGGGGGGGTTTTAATGAAAAACTGTTTTTT. Residues: CASSPRGGFNEKLFF. The full variable domain, completed using reference TRBV7-2 and TRBJ1-4, is GAGVSQSPSNKVTEKGKDVELRCDPISGHTALYWYRQSLGQGLEFLIYFQGNSAPDKSGLPSDRFSAERTGGSVSTLTIQRTQQEDSAVYLCASSPRGGFNEKLFFGSGTQLSVL.